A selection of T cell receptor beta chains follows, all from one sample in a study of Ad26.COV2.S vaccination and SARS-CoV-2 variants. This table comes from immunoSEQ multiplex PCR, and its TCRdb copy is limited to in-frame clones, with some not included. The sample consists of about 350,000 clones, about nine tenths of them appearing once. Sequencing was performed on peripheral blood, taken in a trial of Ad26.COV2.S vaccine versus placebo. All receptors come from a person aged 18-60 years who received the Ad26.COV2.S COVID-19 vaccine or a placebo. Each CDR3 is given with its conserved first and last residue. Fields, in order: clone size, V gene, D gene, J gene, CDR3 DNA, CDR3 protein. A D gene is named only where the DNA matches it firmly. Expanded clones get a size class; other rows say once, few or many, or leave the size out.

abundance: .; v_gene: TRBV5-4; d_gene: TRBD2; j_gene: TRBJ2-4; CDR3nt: TGTGCCAGCAGCTCCCCCGGGCTAGCGGGGGGTTCCAAAAACATTCAGTACTTC; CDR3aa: CASSSPGLAGGSKNIQYF
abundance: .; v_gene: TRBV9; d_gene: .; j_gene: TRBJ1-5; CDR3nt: TGTGCCAGCAGCGGGGCAGGGATGTCTGCTCAGCCCCAGCATTTT; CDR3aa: CASSGAGMSAQPQHF
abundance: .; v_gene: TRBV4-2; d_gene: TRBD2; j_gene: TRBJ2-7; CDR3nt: TGTGCCAGCAGCCCGGGTAGCGGGAACAACGAGCAGTACTTC; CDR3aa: CASSPGSGNNEQYF
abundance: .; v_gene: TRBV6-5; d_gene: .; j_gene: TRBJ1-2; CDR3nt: TGTGCCAGCAGACCCACCTGGGGCTTCAACTATGGCTACACCTTC; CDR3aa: CASRPTWGFNYGYTF
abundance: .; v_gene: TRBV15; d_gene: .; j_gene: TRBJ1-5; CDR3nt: TGTGCCACCAGCAGAGACAAAGGTCTCAATCAGCCCCAGCATTTT; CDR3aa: CATSRDKGLNQPQHF
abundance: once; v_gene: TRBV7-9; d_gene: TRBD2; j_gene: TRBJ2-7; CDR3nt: TGTGCCAGCAGCTTGGGAGGACTAGCGGGAGTTCTTAGTGAGCAGTACTTC; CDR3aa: CASSLGGLAGVLSEQYF
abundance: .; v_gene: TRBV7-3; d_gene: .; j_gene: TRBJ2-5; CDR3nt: TGTGCCAGTCGGATTTCGGGCGACAGGCAAGAGACCCAGTACTTC; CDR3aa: CASRISGDRQETQYF
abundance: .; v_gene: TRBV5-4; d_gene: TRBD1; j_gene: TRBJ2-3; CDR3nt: TGTGCCAGCAGCTCTCCCTTAGGGACAGGGGACACAGATACGCAGTATTTT; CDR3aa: CASSSPLGTGDTDTQYF
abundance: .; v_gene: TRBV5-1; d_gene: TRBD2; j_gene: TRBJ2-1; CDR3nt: TGCGCCAGCAGGTATTTAGCGGGGGCAACCTACAATGAGCAGTTCTTC; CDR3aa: CASRYLAGATYNEQFF
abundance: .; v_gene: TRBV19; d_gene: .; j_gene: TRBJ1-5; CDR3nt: TGTGCCAGTAGTATTTTGGACATGAGCAATCAGCCCCAGCATTTT; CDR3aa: CASSILDMSNQPQHF
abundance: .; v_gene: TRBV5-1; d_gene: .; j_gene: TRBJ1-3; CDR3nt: TGCGCCAGCAGGACGAGCGGGAGCGGAAACACCATATATTTT; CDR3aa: CASRTSGSGNTIYF
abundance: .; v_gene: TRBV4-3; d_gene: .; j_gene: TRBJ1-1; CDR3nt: TGCGCCAGCAGCCATCCCGGTCTGAACACTGAAGCTTTCTTT; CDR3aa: CASSHPGLNTEAFF
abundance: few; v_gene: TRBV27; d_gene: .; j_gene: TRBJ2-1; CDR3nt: TGTGCCAGCAGTTTAACCGTCAATGAGCAGTTCTTC; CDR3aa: CASSLTVNEQFF
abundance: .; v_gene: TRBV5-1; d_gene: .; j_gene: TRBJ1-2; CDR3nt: TGCGCCAGCAGCTTGGGGGAGGAGGTCTACACCTTC; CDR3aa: CASSLGEEVYTF
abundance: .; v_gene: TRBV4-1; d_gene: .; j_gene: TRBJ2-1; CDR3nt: TGCGCCAGCAGCCACCGACTCAGGAGCTCCTACAATGAGCAGTTCTTC; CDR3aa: CASSHRLRSSYNEQFF
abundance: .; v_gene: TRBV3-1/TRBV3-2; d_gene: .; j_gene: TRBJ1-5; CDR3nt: TGTGCCAGCAGCCGAAGGGGCCAGCCCCAGCATTTT; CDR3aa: CASSRRGQPQHF
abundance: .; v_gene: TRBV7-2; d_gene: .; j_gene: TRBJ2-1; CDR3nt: TGTGCCAGCAGCTTATCCGGGACGGATTACAATGAGCAGTTCTTC; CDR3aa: CASSLSGTDYNEQFF
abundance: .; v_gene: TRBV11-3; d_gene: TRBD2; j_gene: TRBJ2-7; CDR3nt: TGTGCCAGCAGCCCTAGCGGGAGGCGAGGGGAGCAGTACTTC; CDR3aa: CASSPSGRRGEQYF
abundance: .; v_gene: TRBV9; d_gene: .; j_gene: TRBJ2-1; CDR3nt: TGTGCCAGCAGCGTAATTAGCGCAGGAGACTACAATGAGCAGTTCTTC; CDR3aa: CASSVISAGDYNEQFF
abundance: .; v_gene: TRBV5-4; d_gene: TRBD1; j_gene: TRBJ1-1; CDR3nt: TGTGCCAGCAGCCCCCGGGACAGGGGGCGTACTGAAGCTTTCTTT; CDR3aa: CASSPRDRGRTEAFF
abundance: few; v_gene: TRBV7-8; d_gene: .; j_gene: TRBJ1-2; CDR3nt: TGTGCCAGCAGCTCCCGACAGCACCATGGCTACACCTTC; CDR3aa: CASSSRQHHGYTF
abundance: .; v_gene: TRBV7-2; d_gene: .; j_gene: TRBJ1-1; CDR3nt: TGTGCCAGCAGCGCGGGACCTGGCACTGAAGCTTTCTTT; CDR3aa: CASSAGPGTEAFF
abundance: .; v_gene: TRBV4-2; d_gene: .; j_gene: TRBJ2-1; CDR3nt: TGTGCCAGCAGCCAAGGGCAGGAACAGTTCTTC; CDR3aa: CASSQGQEQFF
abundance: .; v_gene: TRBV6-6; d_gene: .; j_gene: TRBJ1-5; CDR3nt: TGTGCCAGCAGTGTTGGACGGCTGAGCAATCAGCCCCAGCATTTT; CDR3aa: CASSVGRLSNQPQHF
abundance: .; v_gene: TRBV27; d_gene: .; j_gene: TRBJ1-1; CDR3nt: TGTGCCAGCAGTTCCCGGGGGAGGCATAACACTGAAGCTTTCTTT; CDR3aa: CASSSRGRHNTEAFF
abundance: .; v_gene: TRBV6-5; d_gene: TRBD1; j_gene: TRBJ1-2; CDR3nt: TGTGCCAGCAGAAGGGACAGGGGGGGCTATGGCTACACCTTC; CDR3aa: CASRRDRGGYGYTF
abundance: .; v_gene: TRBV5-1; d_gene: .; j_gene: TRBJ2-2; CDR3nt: TGCGCCAGCAGCTTACAGGGTGATCCCATCTTCGGGCTGTTTTTT; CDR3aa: CASSLQGDPIFGLFF
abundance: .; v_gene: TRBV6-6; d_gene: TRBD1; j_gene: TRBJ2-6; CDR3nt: TGTGCCAGCAGTCCGACAGGGCGGGGGGCCAACGTCCTGACTTTC; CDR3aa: CASSPTGRGANVLTF
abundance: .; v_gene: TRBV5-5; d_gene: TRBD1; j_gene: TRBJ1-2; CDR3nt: TGTGCCAGCAGACGGACAGGGGACGACTATGGCTACACCTTC; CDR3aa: CASRRTGDDYGYTF
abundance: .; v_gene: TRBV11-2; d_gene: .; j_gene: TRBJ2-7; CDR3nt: TGTGCCAGCAGCTTATATGGGGTCGAGCAGTACTTC; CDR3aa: CASSLYGVEQYF
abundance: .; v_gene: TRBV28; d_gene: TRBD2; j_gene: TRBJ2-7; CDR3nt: TGTGCCAGCAGTTTGCGGGGGGTGCCTAGGGACGAGCAGTACTTC; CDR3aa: CASSLRGVPRDEQYF
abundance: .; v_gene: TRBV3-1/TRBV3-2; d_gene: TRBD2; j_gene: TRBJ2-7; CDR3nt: TGTGCCAGCAGCCAAGATGGGGGGACTAGCTGGACCTACGAGCAGTACTTC; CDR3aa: CASSQDGGTSWTYEQYF
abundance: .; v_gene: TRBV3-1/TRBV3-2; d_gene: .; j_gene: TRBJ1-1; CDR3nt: TGTGCCAGCAGCCAACTAGAGGGGGTCAGTGAAGCTTTCTTT; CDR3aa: CASSQLEGVSEAFF
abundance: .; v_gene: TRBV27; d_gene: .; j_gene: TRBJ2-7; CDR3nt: TGTGCCAGCAGTTCCCGGGACACATACGAGCAGTACTTC; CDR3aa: CASSSRDTYEQYF
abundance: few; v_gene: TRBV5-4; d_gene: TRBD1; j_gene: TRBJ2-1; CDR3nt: TGTGCCAGCAAATTCAATCAGGGGGATGAGCAGTTCTTC; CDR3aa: CASKFNQGDEQFF
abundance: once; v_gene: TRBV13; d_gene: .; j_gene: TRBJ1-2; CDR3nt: TGTGCCAGCAGCTTAGTCGATAACTATGGCTACACCTTC; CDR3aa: CASSLVDNYGYTF
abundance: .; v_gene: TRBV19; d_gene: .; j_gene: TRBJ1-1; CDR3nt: TGTGCCAGTAGGCCCCAGGCGGGAGGCACTGAAGCTTTCTTT; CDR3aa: CASRPQAGGTEAFF
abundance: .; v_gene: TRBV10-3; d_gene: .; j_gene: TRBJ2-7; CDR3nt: TGTGCCATCAGTGCCACCGGGACTCTGCGAGACGAGCAGTACTTC; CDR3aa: CAISATGTLRDEQYF
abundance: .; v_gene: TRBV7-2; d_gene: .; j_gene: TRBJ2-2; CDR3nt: TGTGCCAGCAGCTTACGATCCCCTAGGGGGAACGGGGAGCTGTTTTTT; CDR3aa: CASSLRSPRGNGELFF
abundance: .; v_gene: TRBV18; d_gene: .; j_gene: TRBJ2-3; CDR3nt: TGTGCCAGCTCACCAAGGACGGCGGAAAGCACAGATACGCAGTATTTT; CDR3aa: CASSPRTAESTDTQYF
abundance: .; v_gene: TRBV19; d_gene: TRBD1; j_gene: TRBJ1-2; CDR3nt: TGTGCCAGTACGGTGGGGGGAGGGGGCACCTCCTATGGCTACACCTTC; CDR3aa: CASTVGGGGTSYGYTF
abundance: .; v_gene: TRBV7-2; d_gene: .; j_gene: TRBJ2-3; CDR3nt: TGTGCCAGTGGGAGGCGGAGCACAGATACGCAGTATTTT; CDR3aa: CASGRRSTDTQYF
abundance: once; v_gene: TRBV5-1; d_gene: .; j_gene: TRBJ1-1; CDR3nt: TGCGCCAGCAGCTTGGTGGCGAACACTGAAGCTTTCTTT; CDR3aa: CASSLVANTEAFF
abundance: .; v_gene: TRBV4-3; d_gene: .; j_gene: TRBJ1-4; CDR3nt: TGCGCCAGCAGCCAAGCCCCGCCTGAGGGAACTAATGAAAAACTGTTTTTT; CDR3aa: CASSQAPPEGTNEKLFF
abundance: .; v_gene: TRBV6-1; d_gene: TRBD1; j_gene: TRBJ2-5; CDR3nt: TGTGCCAGCAGTGGGTGGACAGGGCATCCTCGGGAGACCCAGTACTTC; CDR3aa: CASSGWTGHPRETQYF
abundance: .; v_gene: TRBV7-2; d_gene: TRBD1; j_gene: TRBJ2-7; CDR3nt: TGTGCCAGCAGTTCAGGACAGGGATCTTTCTACGAGCAGTACTTC; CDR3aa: CASSSGQGSFYEQYF